This T cell receptor beta chain was captured by sequencing in a study of CD8 T cells in Susac syndrome. About this clonotype itself: One end of the junction varies from germline; a read error may be responsible.

High-throughput TCR beta sequencing covered peripheral CD8+ and CD4+ T cells. TEMRA cells were FACS-enriched and CD8+ and CD4+ T cells negatively isolated. CDR1 and CDR2 (germline): GTSNPN, SVGIG (reference sequence). The CDR3 length is 14 residues. Random-hexamer reverse transcription was applied to roughly 0.5 to 1 ug RNA. Amplification of the TCR beta CDR3 was carried out by immunoSEQ multiplex PCR, which spanned a total of 54 Vbeta and 13 Jbeta segments. One entry per CDR3 protein results from TCRdb running MiXCR on the immunoSEQ multiplex PCR reads. Among approximately 180,000 distinct CDR3 sequences listed, just under 95% were seen once.

The receptor's source is a human donor with Susac syndrome. Specimen: CD4+ T cells from PBMCs. The V call is TRBV30, the J call TRBJ2-7, with TRBD1 as a possible D gene (6 bases). The CDR3 protein is CAWSGAVRGHERYF. Here the CDR3 DNA reads TGTGCCTGGAGTGGGGCCGTGAGGGGACACGAGCGGTACTTC.